This is a list of T cell receptor beta chains from one sample in a study of T cell changes during pregnancy in multiple sclerosis. TCRdb's table, derived via immunoSEQ multiplex PCR, lists solely in-frame clones and lacks some. The sample consists of some 11,000 clones, roughly 91% of them appearing once. The sequencing here drew on CD8+ T cells from peripheral blood mononuclear cells, taken in the first trimester of pregnancy. All receptors come from a female donor in good health, enrolled as a control in a pregnancy study. The CDR3 runs from the conserved cysteine through the conserved F or W. D genes are given only for firm matches. Clone sizes are given selectively: once, few, many, or a class where the clone is expanded.

TRBJ1-6 | 15 | - | TRBD1 | TRBV6-6 | CASSPRTGGNSPLHF | TGTGCCAGCAGTCCTCGGACAGGGGGCAATTCACCCCTCCACTTT
TRBJ1-5 | 12 | - | - | TRBV29-1 | CSVGGGDQPQHF | TGCAGCGTTGGGGGCGGTGATCAGCCCCAGCATTTT
TRBJ2-7 | 15 | - | TRBD1 | TRBV4-1 | CASSQGGQATYEQYF | TGCGCCAGCAGCCAAGGGGGACAGGCCACCTACGAGCAGTACTTC
TRBJ2-2 | 16 | - | - | TRBV25-1 | CASSESGSVGAGELFF | TGTGCCAGCAGTGAATCAGGGTCGGTTGGCGCCGGGGAGCTGTTTTTT
TRBJ1-1 | 15 | few | - | TRBV13 | CASGAPGARYTEAFF | TGTGCCAGCGGGGCGCCAGGGGCGCGGTACACTGAAGCTTTCTTT
TRBJ1-2 | 14 | - | TRBD1 | TRBV30 | CAWSLGTAGYGYTF | TGTGCCTGGAGTCTTGGGACAGCCGGCTATGGCTACACCTTC
TRBJ1-2 | 14 | - | TRBD1 | TRBV29-1 | CSVEGDRGSYGYTF | TGCAGCGTCGAGGGGGACAGAGGATCGTATGGCTACACCTTC
TRBJ2-1 | 15 | - | - | TRBV6-1 | CASSEEEGAYNEQFF | TGTGCCAGCAGTGAAGAGGAGGGCGCCTACAATGAGCAGTTCTTC
TRBJ1-6 | 15 | once | - | TRBV30 | CAWSVTPGKGSPLHF | TGTGCCTGGAGTGTCACCCCCGGGAAAGGATCACCCCTCCACTTT
TRBJ2-1 | 15 | - | TRBD1 | TRBV6-1 | CASSGRGTGYNEQFF | TGTGCCAGCAGTGGAAGAGGGACAGGCTACAATGAGCAGTTCTTC
TRBJ1-1 | 14 | - | - | TRBV7-2 | CASSLGAGNTEAFF | TGTGCCAGCAGCCTAGGGGCGGGCAACACTGAAGCTTTCTTT
TRBJ2-3 | 18 | - | - | TRBV21-1 | CASSKGAATGTSTDTQYF | TGTGCCAGCAGCAAAGGGGCGGCGACAGGGACTAGCACAGATACGCAGTATTTT
TRBJ2-1 | 14 | - | - | TRBV4-3 | CASSQGTAGNEQFF | TGCGCCAGCAGCCAGGGAACTGCGGGGAATGAGCAGTTCTTC
TRBJ2-3 | 17 | - | TRBD2 | TRBV7-9 | CASSPSGLAGGPDTQYF | TGTGCCAGCAGCCCATCGGGACTAGCGGGGGGTCCAGATACGCAGTATTTT
TRBJ1-1 | 14 | - | - | TRBV11-1 | CASRNPRMNTEAFF | TGTGCCAGCAGGAACCCGCGAATGAACACTGAAGCTTTCTTT
TRBJ2-3 | 16 | - | TRBD2 | TRBV6-4 | CASSDGTSGATDTQYF | TGTGCCAGCAGTGACGGTACTAGCGGGGCCACAGATACGCAGTATTTT
TRBJ2-1 | 12 | - | - | TRBV6-5 | CASVTVYNEQFF | TGTGCCAGTGTAACGGTCTACAATGAGCAGTTCTTC
TRBJ1-2 | 15 | - | TRBD1 | TRBV29-1 | CSVVAMDRGLHGYTF | TGCAGCGTTGTAGCTATGGACAGGGGCCTTCATGGCTACACCTTC
TRBJ2-1 | 16 | - | TRBD1 | TRBV7-2 | CASSTGQLGFDNEQFF | TGTGCCAGCAGCACGGGACAGTTGGGCTTCGACAATGAGCAGTTCTTC
TRBJ2-7 | 17 | - | TRBD1 | TRBV27 | CASSFELPGQGASEQYF | TGTGCCAGCAGTTTCGAATTACCGGGACAGGGGGCGAGCGAGCAGTACTTC
TRBJ2-5 | 16 | once | - | TRBV23-1 | CASSPSGTPGQETQYF | TGCGCCAGCAGTCCGTCAGGGACTCCCGGCCAAGAGACCCAGTACTTC
TRBJ2-7 | 14 | - | TRBD1 | TRBV27 | CASSVDTGVYEQYF | TGTGCCAGCAGCGTAGATACAGGGGTCTACGAGCAGTACTTC
TRBJ2-7 | 12 | - | - | TRBV11-2 | CASTQSPYEQYF | TGTGCCAGCACCCAGTCCCCATACGAGCAGTACTTC
TRBJ2-2 | 16 | once | - | TRBV7-9 | CAAGEGLPARIGELFF | TGTGCCGCAGGGGAGGGACTCCCCGCGAGAATCGGGGAGCTGTTTTTT
TRBJ1-1 | 15 | once | TRBD1 | TRBV2 | CASSEAGTGGFEAFF | TGTGCCAGCAGTGAAGCAGGGACAGGGGGTTTCGAAGCTTTCTTT
TRBJ2-5 | 13 | - | - | TRBV6-5 | CASSDALQETQYF | TGTGCCAGCAGTGATGCGCTTCAAGAGACCCAGTACTTC
TRBJ1-2 | 15 | once | TRBD1 | TRBV9 | CASSVGSKGAGGYTF | TGTGCCAGCAGCGTAGGTTCTAAGGGGGCCGGTGGCTACACCTTC
TRBJ1-1 | 14 | few | TRBD1 | TRBV7-9 | CASSSWGQGIWAFF | TGTGCCAGCAGCTCCTGGGGACAGGGGATTTGGGCTTTCTTT
TRBJ2-1 | 13 | - | - | TRBV6-6 | CASLGGTYNEQFF | TGTGCCAGCCTAGGGGGTACCTACAATGAGCAGTTCTTC
TRBJ1-1 | 13 | - | - | TRBV2 | CASRPTANTEAFF | TGTGCCAGCAGGCCGACAGCGAACACTGAAGCTTTCTTT
TRBJ1-4 | 15 | - | - | TRBV19 | CASSDRFSTNEKLFF | TGTGCCAGTAGTGACAGGTTCTCAACTAATGAAAAACTGTTTTTT
TRBJ1-2 | 15 | - | - | TRBV25-1 | CASSAQGRRYSGYTF | TGTGCCAGCAGTGCTCAGGGGCGAAGGTATAGTGGCTACACCTTC
TRBJ2-7 | 14 | - | - | TRBV7-6 | CASSLEGVIYEQYF | TGTGCCAGCAGCTTAGAGGGGGTGATCTACGAGCAGTACTTC
TRBJ2-1 | 16 | - | TRBD2 | TRBV7-9 | CASSLNSGGSSFEQFF | TGTGCCAGCAGCTTAAATAGCGGGGGGAGTTCTTTTGAGCAGTTCTTC
TRBJ2-5 | 16 | - | TRBD2 | TRBV2 | CASSEAPGLAERTQYF | TGTGCCAGCAGTGAAGCTCCGGGACTAGCGGAAAGGACCCAGTACTTC
TRBJ1-3 | 14 | - | TRBD1 | TRBV7-7 | CASGRDSSGNTIYF | TGTGCTAGCGGCCGGGACAGCTCTGGAAACACCATATATTTT
TRBJ1-2 | 15 | - | - | TRBV4-3 | CASSQDQGGNYGYTF | TGCGCCAGCAGCCAAGATCAGGGTGGTAACTATGGCTACACCTTC
TRBJ1-1 | 13 | - | TRBD1 | TRBV6-1 | CATKEGANTEAFF | TGTGCCACCAAGGAGGGGGCGAACACTGAAGCTTTCTTT
TRBJ2-7 | 17 | - | TRBD2 | TRBV4-3 | CASSQDIGTSGGHEQYF | TGCGCCAGCAGCCAAGATATCGGGACTAGCGGGGGCCACGAGCAGTACTTC
TRBJ2-1 | 16 | - | - | TRBV7-2 | CASSFYRGGPAGEQFF | TGTGCCAGCAGCTTCTACAGGGGGGGTCCGGCAGGTGAGCAGTTCTTC
TRBJ2-1 | 12 | - | - | TRBV6-1 | CASSETFNEQFF | TGTGCCAGCAGTGAAACTTTCAATGAGCAGTTCTTC
TRBJ1-2 | 17 | - | TRBD1 | TRBV5-6 | CASRGEVYGTGSYGYTF | TGTGCCAGCAGGGGAGAGGTCTACGGGACAGGGTCTTATGGCTACACCTTC
TRBJ1-2 | 14 | - | TRBD1 | TRBV6-5 | CASSYGGGVQGYTF | TGTGCCAGCAGTTACGGAGGGGGCGTACAGGGCTACACCTTC
TRBJ1-2 | 15 | - | TRBD1 | TRBV25-1 | CASSGFGTGGYGYTF | TGTGCCAGCAGTGGCTTCGGGACAGGAGGCTATGGCTACACCTTC
TRBJ1-1 | 15 | - | - | TRBV2 | CASSDSGGYDTEAFF | TGTGCCAGCAGTGATTCGGGGGGCTATGACACTGAAGCTTTCTTT
TRBJ2-1 | 11 | - | - | TRBV6-5 | CASRTNLEQFF | TGTGCCAGCAGGACTAATCTTGAGCAGTTCTTC
TRBJ2-2 | 15 | - | TRBD2 | TRBV11-3 | CASSIPGGGTGELFF | TGTGCCAGCAGCATTCCGGGAGGGGGGACCGGGGAGCTGTTTTTT
TRBJ1-6 | 15 | - | - | TRBV7-3 | CASSQMGPYNSPLHF | TGTGCCAGCAGCCAGATGGGGCCATATAATTCACCCCTCCACTTT
TRBJ2-7 | 15 | - | - | TRBV6-1 | CASSEALDSSYEQYF | TGTGCCAGCAGTGAAGCCTTGGACAGCTCCTACGAGCAGTACTTC
TRBJ2-5 | 15 | once | - | TRBV18 | CASSPPPILSETQYF | TGTGCCAGCTCACCACCCCCGATACTCTCAGAGACCCAGTACTTC
TRBJ2-7 | 13 | - | - | TRBV7-9 | CASSPGVTYEQYF | TGTGCCAGCAGCCCAGGGGTGACCTACGAGCAGTACTTC
TRBJ2-5 | 14 | - | TRBD2 | TRBV2 | CASSRRGGEETQYF | TGTGCCAGCAGTCGACGGGGGGGCGAAGAGACCCAGTACTTC
TRBJ2-1 | 12 | - | TRBD1 | TRBV2 | CASSQGANEQFF | TGTGCCAGCAGTCAGGGGGCGAATGAGCAGTTCTTC
TRBJ2-3 | 18 | once | TRBD2 | TRBV25-1 | CASSDLSGGDISTDTQYF | TGTGCCAGCAGTGATTTATCCGGGGGGGACATCAGCACAGATACGCAGTATTTT
TRBJ2-1 | 14 | - | - | TRBV13 | CASAGGSAYNEQFF | TGTGCCAGCGCCGGGGGTAGCGCCTACAATGAGCAGTTCTTC
TRBJ2-1 | 13 | - | - | TRBV6-5 | CASSYDNYNEQFF | TGTGCCAGCAGTTACGACAACTACAATGAGCAGTTCTTC
TRBJ2-7 | 15 | - | TRBD2 | TRBV7-9 | CASSLVLGGDHEQYF | TGTGCCAGCAGCTTAGTTTTGGGGGGGGACCACGAGCAGTACTTC
TRBJ2-5 | 14 | - | - | TRBV7-9 | CASSFVGGQETQYF | TGTGCCAGCAGCTTCGTAGGGGGCCAAGAGACCCAGTACTTC